This TCR beta chain was found in a study of cytotoxic CD8 clonotypes in ibrutinib-treated CLL. Study at large: Complete response was seen in 2 patients and partial in some 25; about twelve progressed and about 15 stayed remitted after a median roughly 65 months. Following treatment for a median roughly twelve months, range 6 to 36, response samples were then taken. Study-wide points: Circulating CD8+ T-cell counts were tracked by baseline clonality, which exceeded that of age-matched healthy donors.

Libraries were prepared by immunoSEQ multiplex PCR; TCRdb keeps only in-frame clonotypes and omits some of them. Here the sample spans about 160,000 clones, over 75% being singletons. Comments on this clone: Its target is unknown.

CDR1 and CDR2 (germline): MNHEY, SMNVEV (reference sequence). V lost 3 bases to trimming and J lost 4 bases, with 18 bases between them. The CDR3 runs to 16 residues. The receptor was isolated from a human donor with chronic lymphocytic leukemia. The input for sequencing was PBMCs, taken at disease progression, from a patient treated with ibrutinib. The chain recombines TRBV27 with TRBJ1-1; D not certain. The CDR3 sequence is CASSFEYRDSLTEAFF. The CDR3 DNA reads as TGTGCCAGCAGTTTTGAGTACCGGGATTCCCTCACTGAAGCTTTCTTT.